One sample yielded the 11 T cell receptor beta chains listed below, sequenced in a study of cytomegalovirus exposure and HLA in healthy donors. A multiplex PCR was run with 60 Vbeta primers and 13 Jbeta primers. This table comes from immunoSEQ multiplex PCR, and its TCRdb copy is limited to in-frame clones, with some not included. Among over 200,000 clones, 75% to 80% were seen once, and the ten largest hold 1.8%. The sample comprised PBMCs. These receptors all come from a male donor in good health and CMV-seronegative.

CDR3 protein: CASGAQGRTDTQYF. The CDR3 region has the DNA TGTGCCTCGGGGGCACAGGGGCGCACAGATACGCAGTATTTT. This chain links TRBV10-3 with TRBJ2-3, with a possible D match to TRBD1 (7 bases). The V and J ends lost 11 bases and 1 base respectively, with 16 bases between them. Germline assignment: CDR1 ENHRY and CDR2 SYGVKD. The CDR3 spans 14 residues.

The chain has TRBV29-1 and TRBJ2-7; 9 bases match TRBD1. This CDR3 has 13 amino acids. The V segment lost 6 bases and the J segment 3 bases; nucleotides outside the gene matches: 6. Germline assignment: CDR1 SQVTM and CDR2 ANQGSEA. The CDR3 loop is CSVGTGKVYEQYF. Here the CDR3 DNA reads TGCAGCGTCGGGACAGGGAAAGTCTACGAGCAGTACTTC.

As concerns this clone: An end of the junction does not agree with germline; a read error may underlie this. The CDR3 loop reads CASSLGGLAGYNEQLF. The CDR3 nucleotides are TGTGCCAGCAGCTTAGGAGGACTAGCGGGATACAATGAGCAGCTCTTC. The chain carries TRBV7-8 and TRBJ2-1, with TRBD2 identical over 12 bases. The CDR3 has 16 amino acids. Germline loops: CDR1 SGHVS, CDR2 FQNEAQ.

The chain recombines TRBV6-4 with TRBJ1-1; no definite D call. Germline V gene lookup returns CDR1 MRHNA and CDR2 SNTAGT. This CDR3 contains 13 residues. V was shortened by 5 bases and J by 7 bases, with 14 bases between the two germline ends. CDR3 region: CASSSREVSEAFF. CDR3 in DNA: TGTGCCAGCAGTTCCCGGGAGGTGAGTGAAGCTTTCTTT.

Written as DNA, the CDR3 is TGTGCCAGCTCACCACGACTACGGGACCCGGAGGGCAATGAGCAGTTCTTC. The encoded protein is CASSPRLRDPEGNEQFF. The chain joins TRBV18 to TRBJ2-1; perhaps TRBD2 as D (6 bases). The CDR3 consists of 17 residues. Per germline, CDR1 KGHSH and CDR2 LQKENI. Trimming stripped 1 base from V and 6 bases from J, with 19 bases between.

About this clone: The junction differs from germline at one of its ends, possibly a read error. CDR3 in DNA: TGTGCTAGCAGTTCGAACCCGGGGAATGAGCAGTTCTTC. This codes for CASSSNPGNEQFF. V usage is TRBV7-7 and J usage is TRBJ2-1, with D tentatively TRBD2 (5 bases). Germline V lookup: CDR1 SSHAT, CDR2 FNYEAQ (reference sequence). The CDR3 covers 13 residues.

The chain employs TRBV6-5 and TRBJ2-7, with 8 bases matching TRBD1. CDR1 is MNHEY, CDR2 SVGAGI, per germline. This CDR3 has 15 residues. Trimming removed 2 bases from V and 0 bases from J; junction bases left unmatched: 3. The CDR3 here is CASSYGTGYSYEQYF. The CDR3 nucleotides are TGTGCCAGCAGTTACGGGACAGGATACTCCTACGAGCAGTACTTC.

V is TRBV5-1 and J is TRBJ2-3; TRBD2 is a possible D gene (7 bases). Between the trimmed V and J ends, which lost 5 bases and 1 base, there was a span of 14 bases. Germline CDR1 is SGHRS and CDR2 is YFSETQ. The CDR3 has 15 amino acids. The CDR3 spells CASSWGAGGTDTQYF. CDR3 sequence (DNA): TGCGCCAGCAGTTGGGGGGCGGGGGGCACAGATACGCAGTATTTT. Using reference TRBV5-1 and TRBJ2-3 for the parts outside the CDR3, the full variable domain is KAGVTQTPRYLIKTRGQQVTLSCSPISGHRSVSWYQQTPGQGLQFLFEYFSETQRNKGNFPGRFSGRQFSNSRSEMNVSTLELGDSALYLCASSWGAGGTDTQYFGPGTRLTVL.

This sequence joins TRBV29-1 and TRBJ1-2, with TRBD1 identical over 9 bases. V shed 0 bases and J 4 bases; nucleotides not matched to a gene: 9. CDR3 size: 16 residues. Looked up from germline, CDR1 is SQVTM and CDR2 is ANQGSEA. CDR3 bases: TGCAGCGTTGAAGAAATCGGACAGGGGACCTTCTATGGCTACACCTTC. Translating gives CSVEEIGQGTFYGYTF.

The count of this clone is one. The rearrangement joins TRBV6-6 to TRBJ2-7; D unresolved. The germline V and J ends were trimmed by 0 bases and 1 base, with 7 bases remaining between them. Germline loops: CDR1 MNHNY, CDR2 SVGAGI (reference sequence). This CDR3 contains 14 residues. The CDR3 here is CASSYSPESYEQYF. CDR3 sequence (DNA): TGTGCCAGCAGTTACTCGCCAGAATCCTACGAGCAGTACTTC.

The chain has TRBV6-1 and TRBJ1-2; 9 bases are shared with TRBD1. The V segment lost 7 bases and the J segment 8 bases; nucleotides outside the gene matches: 8. The CDR3 runs to 13 residues. CDR1 MNHNS and CDR2 SASEGT come from the germline V gene. The CDR3 region is CASKGQGRDGYTF. CDR3 in DNA: TGTGCCAGCAAGGGACAGGGAAGAGACGGCTACACCTTC.